These 25 T cell receptor beta chains share one sample of origin, sequenced in a study of beta chain features in type 1 diabetes. Their recognized antigens are unknown. Expressed TCRB transcripts got sequenced, as all isolated RNA was reverse transcribed. The assay was immunoSEQ multiplex PCR, and TCRdb's table has in-frame clones only and misses some. The table includes about 740,000 clones, 13% detected once. Study-wide points: Significant though moderate, a shortening of TCRB CDR3s appeared in all four CD4+ subsets of Type 1 diabetes patients.

Sequenced material: naive CD4+ T cells from blood. The receptors come from a man between 18 and 29 years old with type 1 diabetes.

This clone has a handful of counts. DNA of the CDR3: TGCGCCAGCAGTGAAGGAAACACCATATATTTT. It is translated as CASSEGNTIYF. The chain is built from TRBV10-2 and TRBJ1-3; D is uncertain. V lost 3 bases to trimming and J lost 4 bases, with 1 base between them. In germline, CDR1 is WSHSY, CDR2 SAAADI. The CDR3 contains 11 residues.

Only a few counts were recorded for this clone. The genes are TRBV7-2 and TRBJ2-7, with TRBD2 identical over 7 bases. The CDR3 runs to 14 residues. V was clipped by 5 bases and J by 4 bases; unmatched bases: 8. Germline CDR1 reads SGHTA; CDR2 reads FQGNSA. The CDR3 bases are TGTGCCAGCAGCATCGGGCTGCGGGGGTACGAGCAGTACTTC. This sequence encodes CASSIGLRGYEQYF.

V gene TRBV30 combines with J gene TRBJ2-3, with 7 positions matching TRBD2. The ends lost 1 base at V and 2 bases at J; junction bases unmatched: 3. Germline V lookup: CDR1 GTSNPN, CDR2 SVGIG (reference sequence). This CDR3 has 14 residues. The CDR3 protein is CAWSGLAVTDTQYF. As DNA, the CDR3 is TGTGCCTGGAGTGGGCTAGCGGTCACAGATACGCAGTATTTT.

The chain couples TRBV6-5 to TRBJ2-5; 7 bases map to TRBD1. This CDR3 region has 13 residues. The junction had 3 bases not matched to a gene; V was cut back by 7 bases and J by 1 base. Per germline, CDR1 MNHEY and CDR2 SVGAGI. In DNA form, the CDR3 reads TGTGCCAGCAACGACAGGGCCCAAGAGACCCAGTACTTC. Amino acids: CASNDRAQETQYF.

This clone appeared a few times. J is TRBJ2-3 and V is TRBV30; TRBD2 agrees at 12 bases. Germline trimming cut 2 bases from V and 6 bases from J; bases unmatched to any gene: 3. The CDR3 sequence is 14 residues long. Per germline, CDR1 GTSNPN and CDR2 SVGIG (reference sequence). The DNA for the CDR3 is TGTGCCTGGAGTACTAGCGGGGGGCCGGATACGCAGTATTTT. Translating gives CAWSTSGGPDTQYF.

V is TRBV13 and J is TRBJ2-1, with no clear D. This CDR3 comprises 12 residues. Germline V gene lookup returns CDR1 PRHDT and CDR2 FYEKMQ (reference sequence). V was pared by 5 bases and J by 6 bases, with 8 bases between. CDR3 bases: TGTGCCAGCAGCATACAGTCCAATGAGCAGTTCTTC. Its translation: CASSIQSNEQFF.

The rearrangement uses TRBV5-1 and TRBJ2-5; 7 bases align to TRBD2. CDR3 length: 16 residues. V shed 4 bases, J shed 2 bases, and the junction held 11 bases outside the gene matches. Germline V gives CDR1 SGHRS, CDR2 YFSETQ. CDR3 in DNA: TGCGCCAGCAGCCCGGGCGGGGTTAGCGGGCAAGAGACCCAGTACTTC. This sequence encodes CASSPGGVSGQETQYF. Full variable domain (missing parts from reference TRBV5-1 and TRBJ2-5): KAGVTQTPRYLIKTRGQQVTLSCSPISGHRSVSWYQQTPGQGLQFLFEYFSETQRNKGNFPGRFSGRQFSNSRSEMNVSTLELGDSALYLCASSPGGVSGQETQYFGPGTRLLVL.

This clone turned up a few times. The J gene is TRBJ2-3, the V gene TRBV4-1; perhaps TRBD2 as D (6 bases). Germline V lookup: CDR1 MGHRA, CDR2 YSYEKL. Trimming cost V 4 bases and J 6 bases, with 17 bases left between them. This CDR3 has 15 amino acids. The CDR3 loop reads CASSLPFGGDDTQYF. DNA of the CDR3: TGCGCCAGCAGCCTCCCTTTCGGGGGAGACGATACGCAGTATTTT.

V usage is TRBV6-5 and J usage is TRBJ1-1; the D gene is possibly TRBD1 (5 bases). In germline, CDR1 is MNHEY, CDR2 SVGAGI. This CDR3 spans 14 amino acids. V was clipped by 4 bases and J by 3 bases, with 12 bases between them. The CDR3 sequence: CASSSSGGDTEAFF. The DNA of the CDR3 is TGTGCCAGCAGTTCCTCGGGGGGGGACACTGAAGCTTTCTTT.

The rearrangement links TRBV30 to TRBJ2-7; TRBD1 aligns across 7 bases. Per germline, CDR1 GTSNPN and CDR2 SVGIG (reference sequence). CDR3 size: 15 residues. Trimming removed 5 bases from V and 0 bases from J; junction bases left unmatched: 10. CDR3 protein: CAWQEQGEGSYEQYF. The CDR3 DNA reads as TGTGCCTGGCAAGAGCAGGGGGAAGGCTCCTACGAGCAGTACTTC.

This clone was observed a few times. V and J are TRBV20-1 and TRBJ1-1; maybe TRBD1 (5 bases). There are 11 residues in the CDR3. Deletions cut 0 bases from V and 6 bases from J, with 5 bases between. The germline CDR1 and CDR2 sequences are DFQATT and SNEGSKA (reference sequence). CDR3 amino acids: CSAREGPEAFF. Written as DNA, the CDR3 is TGCAGTGCTAGAGAGGGGCCTGAAGCTTTCTTT.

This clone was seen a handful of times. The CDR3 DNA follows: TGTGCCAGCAGCTCCCCGGGACAGCCAACCCGGGCGGCTTTCTTT. Amino acids: CASSSPGQPTRAAFF. The gene calls are TRBV11-3 and TRBJ1-1; 7 bases agree with TRBD1. The CDR3 is 15 residues long. CDR1 is SGHNT, CDR2 YENEEA, per germline. V shed 4 bases and J 11 bases; nucleotides not matched to a gene: 16.

This clone was detected a few times. The chain combines TRBV6-5 with TRBJ2-7; D is ambiguous. The CDR3 loop spans 16 amino acids. Germline CDR1 MNHEY, CDR2 SVGAGI. Trimming shortened V by 0 bases and J by 3 bases, and 15 bases separated the two germline ends. DNA of the CDR3: TGTGCCAGCAGTTACTCAAAACTACCAGGCGGCTACGAGCAGTACTTC. As protein: CASSYSKLPGGYEQYF.

In this sample, this clone turned up a few times. V is TRBV27 and J is TRBJ2-7, with D maybe TRBD1 (6 bases). Trimming stripped 6 bases from V and 0 bases from J, with 12 bases between. Germline loops: CDR1 MNHEY, CDR2 SMNVEV (reference sequence). The CDR3 extends over 14 amino acids. The CDR3: CASSRPTGSYEQYF. For the CDR3, the DNA is TGTGCCAGCAGCCGACCGACAGGCTCCTACGAGCAGTACTTC.

This clone has only a few counts. The CDR3 region has the DNA TGCGCCAGCAGCCAACCCGCCAGGGGGGTCTACGAGCAGTACTTC. This sequence encodes CASSQPARGVYEQYF. The chain employs TRBV4-1 and TRBJ2-7; maybe TRBD1 (7 bases). CDR1 is MGHRA, CDR2 YSYEKL, per germline. This CDR3 comprises 15 residues. The ends were cut back, 2 bases at V and 3 bases at J, with 14 bases in the middle.

The V and J genes are TRBV6-6 and TRBJ2-1; 9 bases align to TRBD1. Germline V gene lookup returns CDR1 MNHNY and CDR2 SVGAGI (reference sequence). V lost 8 bases to trimming and J lost 7 bases; unmatched junction nucleotides: 3. The CDR3 loop spans 12 amino acids. CDR3 DNA sequence: TGTGCCAGCGAGGGACAGGGAAATGAGCAGTTCTTC. This encodes CASEGQGNEQFF.

This clone has just a few counts. The chain couples TRBV6-5 to TRBJ1-6, with a tentative D call TRBD1 (6 bases). Germline lookup yields CDR1 MNHEY and CDR2 SVGAGI. The CDR3 covers 13 residues. The ends were cut back, 6 bases at V and 12 bases at J, with 15 bases in the middle. This chain's CDR3 is CASRLQGSLPLHF. The CDR3 nucleotides read TGTGCCAGCAGGTTACAGGGATCCTTACCCCTCCACTTT.

This chain links TRBV2 with TRBJ1-3; D might be TRBD1 (5 bases). V lost 7 bases and J 0 bases, leaving 7 bases between the germline ends. The length of the CDR3 is 13 residues. Germline CDR1 is SNHLY and CDR2 is FYNNEI. The CDR3 spells CASTQGSGNTIYF. In DNA form, the CDR3 reads TGTGCCAGCACTCAGGGCTCTGGAAACACCATATATTTT.

CDR3 region: CASSIREIDYGYTF. The CDR3 DNA reads as TGTGCCAGCTCGATCAGGGAAATCGACTATGGCTACACCTTC. This chain connects TRBV18 to TRBJ1-2, with D possibly TRBD1 on 5 matching bases. This CDR3 has 14 residues. Germline CDR1 KGHSH, CDR2 LQKENI. V lost 6 bases to trimming and J lost 3 bases, with 14 bases between them.

V and J are TRBV29-1 and TRBJ1-1, with D uncertain. Germline CDR1 reads SQVTM; CDR2 reads ANQGSEA. The CDR3 runs 16 residues. The V gene lost 4 bases and the J gene lost 0 bases, with 18 bases spanning the gap. CDR3 nucleotides: TGCAGCGTTGGGCGGGCCAACTTTCTTTTGAACACTGAAGCTTTCTTT. This translates into CSVGRANFLLNTEAFF.

The chain joins TRBV6-6 to TRBJ1-5; 9 nucleotides align to TRBD1. With 6 bases clipped from V and 5 bases from J, the junction kept 8 bases outside the gene matches. The CDR3 extends over 15 amino acids. The germline CDR1 and CDR2 sequences are MNHNY and SVGAGI (reference sequence). DNA for the CDR3: TGTGCCAGCAGATCCGGGACAGGGATCCATCAGCCCCAGCATTTT. This encodes CASRSGTGIHQPQHF.

The CDR3 sequence is CASRPVTRQPQHF. The CDR3 DNA sequence: TGTGCCAGCAGGCCCGTTACGAGGCAGCCCCAGCATTTT. J is TRBJ1-5 and V is TRBV28; no clear D. The CDR3 length is 13 residues. V dropped 6 bases and J dropped 7 bases, with 13 bases sitting between them. Germline assignment: CDR1 MDHEN and CDR2 SYDVKM.

This chain uses TRBV5-4 with TRBJ2-7, with D uncertain. V shed 0 bases and J shed 3 bases, with 10 bases lying between them. Germline CDR1 SGHNT, CDR2 YYREEE (reference sequence). The CDR3 sequence is 14 residues long. The chain's CDR3 is CASSLGRDLYEQYF. The CDR3, as DNA: TGTGCCAGCAGCTTGGGCCGAGACCTCTACGAGCAGTACTTC.

This sequence joins TRBV5-1 and TRBJ2-7; D remains unclear. Trimming took off 3 bases at V and 0 bases at J, with 4 bases between the two ends. Per the germline V gene, CDR1 is SGHRS and CDR2 is YFSETQ. The CDR3 spans 12 residues. The CDR3 reads CASSSPSYEQYF. The CDR3 region has the DNA TGCGCCAGCAGCTCCCCCTCCTACGAGCAGTACTTC.

Comment on this clone: This sample includes further DNA sequences coding for the same CDR3. This sequence joins TRBV5-1 and TRBJ1-1; D is unresolved. CDR1 SGHRS and CDR2 YFSETQ come from the germline V gene. Trimming stripped 0 bases from V and 4 bases from J, with 7 bases between. There are 13 residues in the CDR3. The CDR3 here is CASSLGDTTEAFF. CDR3 nucleotides: TGCGCCAGCAGCTTGGGGGATACCACTGAAGCTTTCTTT.